This TCR beta chain was found in a study of beta chain features in type 1 diabetes. Expressed TCRB transcripts were sequenced, since all the RNA that had been isolated was reverse transcribed. Sequenced by immunoSEQ multiplex PCR; TCRdb stores in-frame clones only, minus some. This sample carries fewer than 200,000 clones, around 8% of them seen once, and the ten largest clones take almost 0.65%. A few counts support this clone. This CDR3 contains 15 residues. Germline V gene lookup returns CDR1 PRHDT and CDR2 FYEKMQ (reference sequence). V dropped 1 base and J dropped 1 base, with 10 bases sitting between them.

V usage is TRBV13 and J usage is TRBJ2-5, with D possibly matching TRBD1 (6 bases). This clonotype was sampled from a man between 18 and 29 years old in good health. The sequenced sample was central memory CD4+ T cells from blood. The CDR3 region is CASSLERGIQETQYF. The CDR3, as DNA: TGTGCCAGCAGCTTAGAAAGGGGGATCCAAGAGACCCAGTACTTC.